The present T cell receptor (beta chain) was sequenced within a study of prognosis after radiotherapy for stage I lung cancer. The study amplified the TCR beta CDR3 region from genomic DNA. This amplification was carried out by two rounds of multiplex PCR. The authors ran first-round PCR with primers specific to each TRBV and TRBJ gene. TCRdb called the multiplex PCR reads again in MiXCR, with one record for every CDR3 protein. The table has 20,000 to 30,000 distinct CDR3 sequences, approximately 40% seen once; the top ten hold about a fifth. Study-wide results and limits: Patients who had metastases reportedly showed TRBV and TRBJ gene usage that varied from that of patients who did not.

Details on this clonotype: Its cognate antigen is unknown.

The length of the CDR3 is 13 residues. The V gene lost 10 bases and the J gene lost 4 bases, with 13 bases spanning the gap. The TCR was taken from a donor at least 50 years old with non-small cell lung cancer. The sample here was PBMCs, taken before or after stereotactic body radiation therapy (not recorded which). The V call is TRBV12-3 or TRBV12-4, the J call TRBJ2-2; D is perhaps TRBD1 (5 bases). CDR3 region: CATEGVRTGELFF. CDR3 nucleotides: TGTGCCACCGAAGGGGTCCGCACCGGGGAGCTGTTTTTT.